Shown below are 8 T cell receptor beta chains from a single sample sequenced in a study of blood T cell repertoires in COVID-19. TCRdb's table, derived via immunoSEQ multiplex PCR, lists solely in-frame clones and lacks some. The table includes tens of thousands of clones, approximately 90% detected once. The sequenced sample was peripheral blood. These receptors originate from a man aged 25 to 40 with acute or convalescent COVID-19.

The chain combines TRBV11-2 with TRBJ1-2; D perhaps matches TRBD1 (5 bases). The CDR3 is made up of 13 amino acids. With 5 bases removed from V and 4 bases from J, the gap between germline ends came to 11 bases. Germline loops: CDR1 SGHAT, CDR2 FQNNGV. CDR3 coding DNA: TGTGCCAGCAGCCCGAATGGGGCCTATGGCTACACCTTC. Translation: CASSPNGAYGYTF.

This clone was detected once. J is TRBJ1-5 and V is TRBV28; 7 positions match TRBD1. From germline, CDR1 is MDHEN and CDR2 SYDVKM. This CDR3 has 16 residues. The V and J ends lost 3 bases and 2 bases, in that order; junction bases with no gene match: 7. The CDR3 here is CASSFITGAGNQPQHF. The DNA of the CDR3 is TGTGCCAGCAGTTTCATAACAGGGGCCGGCAATCAGCCCCAGCATTTT.

This sequence joins TRBV19 and TRBJ2-3; D is ambiguous. V lost 3 bases and J lost 2, with 6 bases in between. This CDR3 is 13 amino acids long. The germline CDR1 and CDR2 sequences are LNHDA and SQIVND (reference sequence). CDR3 in amino acids: CASSIGTTDTQYF. The CDR3, as DNA: TGTGCCAGTAGTATTGGCACCACAGATACGCAGTATTTT.

This chain links TRBV11-2 with TRBJ2-5; 8 bases match TRBD1. CDR3 size: 16 residues. Germline values: CDR1 SGHAT, CDR2 FQNNGV. Trimming cost V 5 bases and J 1 base; bases outside gene matches: 9. For the CDR3, the DNA is TGTGCCAGCAGCACTACCAGGGGGCTAGCCCAAGAGACCCAGTACTTC. As protein: CASSTTRGLAQETQYF.

This chain links TRBV11-2 with TRBJ1-6; maybe TRBD1 (5 bases). Germline assignment: CDR1 SGHAT and CDR2 FQNNGV. The CDR3 has 14 amino acids. Trimming stripped 5 bases from V and 7 bases from J, with 12 bases between. The CDR3 sequence: CASSLGGVNSPLHF. The CDR3, as DNA: TGTGCCAGCAGCCTCGGAGGGGTAAATTCACCCCTCCACTTT.

J is TRBJ2-2 and V is TRBV29-1; D perhaps matches TRBD2 (5 bases). Trimming removed 5 bases at V and 5 bases at J, with 6 bases between. Germline V gene sequence: CDR1 SQVTM, CDR2 ANQGSEA. The CDR3 has 11 residues. The DNA of the CDR3 is TGCAGCGTTCGGGAAACCGGGGAGCTGTTTTTT. Encoded protein: CSVRETGELFF.

The rearrangement uses TRBV7-2 and TRBJ2-1, with 14 bases aligning to TRBD2. CDR3 size: 16 residues. The germline gives CDR1 SGHTA, CDR2 FQGNSA. Germline trimming cut 1 base from V and 8 bases from J; bases unmatched to any gene: 4. CDR3 nucleotide sequence: TGTGCCAGCAGCTTAGAAGGGACTAGCGGGAGCTATGAGCAGTTCTTC. It yields the protein CASSLEGTSGSYEQFF.

The CDR3 bases are TGTGCCAGCAGCCGCGGGTACGAGCAGTACTTC. Its protein is CASSRGYEQYF. The chain is built from TRBV7-2 and TRBJ2-7, with D tentatively TRBD2 (5 bases). Germline lookup yields CDR1 SGHTA and CDR2 FQGNSA. The V gene lost 5 bases and the J gene lost 4 bases, with 6 bases spanning the gap. This CDR3 has 11 amino acids.